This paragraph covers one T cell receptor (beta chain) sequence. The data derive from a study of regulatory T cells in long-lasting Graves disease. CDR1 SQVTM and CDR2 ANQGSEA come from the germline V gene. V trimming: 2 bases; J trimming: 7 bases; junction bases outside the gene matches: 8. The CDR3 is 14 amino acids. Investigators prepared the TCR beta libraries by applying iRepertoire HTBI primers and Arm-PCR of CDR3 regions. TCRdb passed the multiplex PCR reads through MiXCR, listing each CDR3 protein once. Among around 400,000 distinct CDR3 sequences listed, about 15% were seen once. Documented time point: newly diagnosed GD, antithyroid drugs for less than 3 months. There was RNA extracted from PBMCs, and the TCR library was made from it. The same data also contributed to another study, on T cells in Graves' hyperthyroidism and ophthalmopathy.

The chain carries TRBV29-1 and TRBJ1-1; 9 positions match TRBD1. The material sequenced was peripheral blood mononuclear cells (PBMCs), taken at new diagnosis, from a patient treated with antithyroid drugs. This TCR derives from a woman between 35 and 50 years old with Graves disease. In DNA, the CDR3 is TGCAGCGTTGAAATGGACAGGGGAGGAGGTGAAGCTTTCTTT. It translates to CSVEMDRGGGEAFF.